This T cell receptor (beta chain) was recorded in a study of Graves' ophthalmopathy and Graves' hyperthyroidism. This clonotype showed up many times. The V gene's germline CDR1 is MNHEY and CDR2 SVGAGI. V dropped 10 bases and J dropped 3 bases, with 13 bases sitting between them. The CDR3 has 12 residues. CAS ≥3, NOSPECS ≥4, moderate-to-severe activity and duration under 3 months marked donors with ophthalmopathy. The sequenced template was RNA, covering the TCR beta CDR3 region. In the first round, RT-PCR was carried out with HTBI primers, and a multiplex PCR formed the second round. MiXCR was run by TCRdb on the multiplex PCR reads, yielding one entry per CDR3 protein. The data hold about 170,000 distinct CDR3 sequences, with more than 30% observed a single time.

The specimen was peripheral blood. This clonotype was sampled from a woman aged 40-49 years with Graves' ophthalmopathy. V and J are TRBV6-5 and TRBJ2-7; a weak D match, TRBD1 (6 bases). CDR3 nucleotides: TGTGCCACAAGCTCGGACAGCTACGAGCAGTACTTC. It translates to CATSSDSYEQYF.